These 19 T cell receptor beta chains originate from one sample sequenced in a study of T cell repertoires in cytomegalovirus infection (dated by TCRdb to the late 2010s). The sample was run on an Illumina HiSeq 1500. TCRdb's own reprocessing of the public reads used fastp at Q25 and MiXCR and kept productive beta chains. Records with the same CDR3 protein are collapsed into one entry carrying the most frequent genes and DNA. The sample table records 700,000 to 850,000 distinct CDR3 sequences; about 33% of these occur just once. Roughly 12% of the sample rests with the top ten. Their antigens are not known. The label giving this sample's treatment or condition can be read as: in vitro stimulation with specific CMV peptide epitopes to enrich CMV-specific T cells. The sequencing used cultured CD8+ T cells from PBMCs, collected from culture after CMV antigen stimulation. These receptors all stem from a human donor in good health (CMV status not recorded). Some clones in this sample may be carry-over from other donors' samples.

This sequence joins TRBV19 and TRBJ2-1, with 11 nucleotides matching TRBD1. This CDR3 comprises 16 residues. The germline CDR1 and CDR2 sequences are LNHDA and SQIVND (reference sequence). V was pared by 2 bases and J by 12 bases, with 12 bases of the junction left unmatched. The CDR3 bases are TGTGCCAGTAGTATACAGGGACAGGGGGACCTCAGCGGGCAGTTCTTC. Amino acids: CASSIQGQGDLSGQFF.

The table lists this clonotype with a few counts. CDR3 nucleotides: TGTGCCAGCAGTTTGTGGACTAGCGGGGAGGAGACCCAGTACTTC. This translates into CASSLWTSGEETQYF. The chain links TRBV12-3 or TRBV12-4 to TRBJ2-5; 12 bases are shared with TRBD2. Trimming at V came to 3 bases and at J to 5 bases, leaving 4 bases not matched to a gene. The CDR3 length is 15 residues.

This clonotype was seen a handful of times. The chain couples TRBV11-2 to TRBJ2-3, with D perhaps assigned TRBD1 or TRBD2 (5 bases each). The germline V gene encodes CDR1 SGHAT and CDR2 FQNNGV. Deletions cut 6 bases from V and 2 bases from J, with 12 bases between. The CDR3 is 14 residues long. CDR3 residues: CASRGVAHTDTQYF. CDR3 in DNA: TGTGCCAGCAGAGGGGTAGCGCACACAGATACGCAGTATTTT.

This clonotype was picked up a small number of times. CDR3 loop: CASHSGSHGYTF. CDR3 in DNA: TGTGCCAGCCACTCTGGATCCCATGGCTACACCTTC. The V call is TRBV7-9, the J call TRBJ1-2; D unresolved. The germline gives CDR1 SEHNR, CDR2 FQNEAQ (reference sequence). V was pared by 8 bases and J by 6 bases, with 13 bases between. This CDR3 region has 12 residues.

The rearrangement joins TRBV6-2 or TRBV6-3 to TRBJ2-7, with TRBD1 matching 7 bases. The V gene's germline CDR1 is MNHEY and CDR2 SVGEGT. This CDR3 spans 12 amino acids. V lost 5 bases, J lost 6 bases, and 4 bases stayed unmatched. CDR3 sequence: CASSHRGGEQYF. Written as DNA, the CDR3 is TGTGCCAGCAGTCACAGGGGTGGCGAGCAGTACTTC.

V gene TRBV6-5 combines with J gene TRBJ2-7; 7 nucleotides agree with TRBD1. Germline trimming cut 6 bases from V and 1 base from J; bases unmatched to any gene: 0. Germline assignment: CDR1 MNHEY and CDR2 SVGAGI. This CDR3 has 12 amino acids. Here the CDR3 DNA reads TGTGCCAGCAGGGGACAGTCCTACGAGCAGTACTTC. Protein sequence: CASRGQSYEQYF.

The rearrangement joins TRBV7-9 to TRBJ2-1; no definite D call. This CDR3 has 15 amino acids. CDR1 and CDR2 (germline): SEHNR, FQNEAQ (reference sequence). V was shortened by 2 bases and J by 5 bases, with 13 bases between the two germline ends. As DNA, the CDR3 is TGTGCCAGCAGCTTAATCGGCAGCCCCGACAATGAGCAGTTCTTC. Amino acids: CASSLIGSPDNEQFF.

V usage is TRBV4-2 and J usage is TRBJ2-2; 7 nucleotides align to TRBD2. The CDR3 contains 15 residues. The V gene end was trimmed by 5 bases and the J gene end by 1 base; junction bases not matched to a gene: 4. Per germline, CDR1 LGHNA and CDR2 YNFKEQ. CDR3 nucleotide sequence: TGTGCCAGCAGCAGTCCTAGCGGGAACACCGGGGAGCTGTTTTTT. Its protein product is CASSSPSGNTGELFF.

This clonotype came up a few times. The chain employs TRBV7-6 and TRBJ2-7; 11 nucleotides align to TRBD1. The CDR3 has 15 amino acids. The V segment lost 4 bases and the J segment 4 bases; nucleotides outside the gene matches: 6. CDR1 is SGHVS and CDR2 is FNYEAQ in the germline V gene. Here the CDR3 DNA reads TGTGCCAGCAGCTGGGGCCGGGACAGGGGGTACGAGCAGTACTTC. Its translation: CASSWGRDRGYEQYF.

This clonotype was picked up a small number of times. The chain links TRBV4-1 to TRBJ1-1, with a tentative D call TRBD1 (6 bases). V was trimmed by 5 bases and J by 2 bases, leaving 12 bases between them. Looked up from germline, CDR1 is MGHRA and CDR2 is YSYEKL. The CDR3 sequence is 14 residues long. The CDR3 here is CASSFGQRNTEAFF. In DNA, the CDR3 is TGCGCCAGCAGCTTTGGACAGCGTAACACTGAAGCTTTCTTT.

Of note for this clonotype: A single base separates this from a much larger clone, so it may be a read error. The CDR3 DNA reads TGTGCCAACAGTGAAAGGAGGGACAGCCTTTACAATGAGCAGTTCTTC. Its protein is CANSERRDSLYNEQFF. The gene calls are TRBV6-1 and TRBJ2-1; possible D gene TRBD1, 7 bases. The CDR3 covers 16 residues. Germline loops: CDR1 MNHNS, CDR2 SASEGT.

V gene TRBV6-2 or TRBV6-3 combines with J gene TRBJ2-7; D is perhaps TRBD1 (5 bases). The V and J ends lost 2 bases and 1 base respectively, with 15 bases between them. CDR3 length: 16 amino acids. From germline, CDR1 is MNHEY and CDR2 SVGEGT. The DNA of the CDR3 is TGTGCCAGCAGTTACGAGTTAGACAGAATATCCTACGAGCAGTACGTC. Its translation is CASSYELDRISYEQYV.

This clonotype was detected a few times. This chain uses TRBV10-1 with TRBJ1-2; 9 positions match TRBD1. The CDR3 contains 17 residues. Germline loops: CDR1 WNHNN, CDR2 SYGVQD (reference sequence). Trimming took 7 bases from V and 4 from J; bases not matched to a gene: 16. The CDR3 DNA is TGCGCCAGCACCCCTACAGGGGGCGCCCTCTATTCCTATGGCTACACCTTC. Translation gives CASTPTGGALYSYGYTF.

This clonotype was detected only a few times. The chain uses TRBV5-4 and TRBJ2-3, with TRBD2 matching over 10 bases. CDR3 length: 18 residues. With V trimmed by 2 bases and J by 3 bases, 12 bases remained unmatched. Germline CDR1 reads SGHNT; CDR2 reads YYREEE (reference sequence). The CDR3 coding sequence is TGTGCCAGCAGCTTTGGGCTAGCGGGGGCCACCGGAACAGATACGCAGTATTTT. Translated: CASSFGLAGATGTDTQYF.

The rearrangement links TRBV20-1 to TRBJ2-1; D gene ambiguous. CDR3 length: 12 residues. The ends were cut back, 6 bases at V and 7 bases at J, with 13 bases in the middle. From germline, CDR1 is DFQATT and CDR2 SNEGSKA (reference sequence). CDR3 in DNA: TGCAGTGCATGGACCGACCCAAATGAGCAGTTCTTC. This codes for CSAWTDPNEQFF.

In its sample, this clonotype was seen a few times. V and J are TRBV12-3 or TRBV12-4 and TRBJ2-1; D remains unclear. V was shortened by 8 bases and J by 4 bases, with 15 bases between the two germline ends. CDR3 length: 14 residues. CDR3 region: CASSTRSIYNEQFF. For the CDR3, the DNA is TGTGCCAGCTCCACAAGGAGTATTTACAATGAGCAGTTCTTC.

This clonotype has more than one count but fewer than ten. This chain joins TRBV5-4 and TRBJ2-2; no reliable D call. CDR3 length: 13 residues. Trimming cost V 0 bases and J 8 bases, with 8 bases left between them. Germline V gives CDR1 SGHNT, CDR2 YYREEE (reference sequence). The CDR3 region is CASSLEGRGELFF. DNA for the CDR3: TGTGCCAGCAGCTTGGAGGGTCGGGGGGAGCTGTTTTTT.

Of note for this clonotype: This clone may be a read error of a much larger clone one base away. The chain recombines TRBV7-4 with TRBJ1-2; tentative D call: TRBD1 (5 bases). The CDR3 has 14 amino acids. Germline-derived CDR1 and CDR2 are SGHVT and SQSDAQ. CDR3 coding DNA: TGTGTCAGCAGCGCACCGGGACTTAACTATGGCTACACCTTC. Its translation is CVSSAPGLNYGYTF.

At least ten counts were recorded for this clonotype. The chain has TRBV7-2 and TRBJ2-3; 7 bases are shared with TRBD2. The germline CDR1 and CDR2 sequences are SGHTA and FQGNSA. The CDR3 totals 14 residues. Unmatched junction bases numbered 11, after V lost 9 bases and J lost 5 bases. The CDR3 nucleotides read TGTGCCAGTGGCGGGGGACTTGGGATAGATACGCAGTATTTT. Its protein product is CASGGGLGIDTQYF.